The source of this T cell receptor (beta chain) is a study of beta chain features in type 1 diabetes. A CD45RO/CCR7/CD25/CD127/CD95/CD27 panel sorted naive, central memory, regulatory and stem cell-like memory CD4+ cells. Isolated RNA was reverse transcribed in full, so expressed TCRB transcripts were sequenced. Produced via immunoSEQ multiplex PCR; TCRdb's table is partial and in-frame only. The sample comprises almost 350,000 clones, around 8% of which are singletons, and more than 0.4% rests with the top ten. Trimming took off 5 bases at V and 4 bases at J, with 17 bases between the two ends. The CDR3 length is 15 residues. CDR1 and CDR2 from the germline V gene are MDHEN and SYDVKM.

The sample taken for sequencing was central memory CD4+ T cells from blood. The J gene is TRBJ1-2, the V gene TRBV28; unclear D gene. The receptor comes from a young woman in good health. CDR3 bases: TGTGCCAGCAGTCTTAACATAGGACGGATCTATGGCTACACCTTC. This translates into CASSLNIGRIYGYTF.